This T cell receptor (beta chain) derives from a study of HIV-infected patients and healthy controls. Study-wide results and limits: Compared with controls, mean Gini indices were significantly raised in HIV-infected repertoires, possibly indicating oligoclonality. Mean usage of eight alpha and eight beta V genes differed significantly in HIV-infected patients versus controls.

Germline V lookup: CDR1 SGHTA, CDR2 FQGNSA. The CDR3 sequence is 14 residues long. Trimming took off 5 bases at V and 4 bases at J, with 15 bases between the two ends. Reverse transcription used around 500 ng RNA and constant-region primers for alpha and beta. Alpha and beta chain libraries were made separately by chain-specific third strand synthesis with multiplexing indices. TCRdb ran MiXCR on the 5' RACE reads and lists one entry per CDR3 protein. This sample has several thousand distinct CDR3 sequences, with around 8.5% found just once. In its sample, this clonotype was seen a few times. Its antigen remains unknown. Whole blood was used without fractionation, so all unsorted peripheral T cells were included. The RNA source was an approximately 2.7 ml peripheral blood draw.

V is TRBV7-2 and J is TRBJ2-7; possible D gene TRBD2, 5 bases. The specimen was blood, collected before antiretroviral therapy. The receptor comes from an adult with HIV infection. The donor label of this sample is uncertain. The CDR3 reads CASSQRAAGYEQYF. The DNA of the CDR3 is TGTGCCAGCAGCCAGAGGGCGGCTGGTTACGAGCAGTACTTC.